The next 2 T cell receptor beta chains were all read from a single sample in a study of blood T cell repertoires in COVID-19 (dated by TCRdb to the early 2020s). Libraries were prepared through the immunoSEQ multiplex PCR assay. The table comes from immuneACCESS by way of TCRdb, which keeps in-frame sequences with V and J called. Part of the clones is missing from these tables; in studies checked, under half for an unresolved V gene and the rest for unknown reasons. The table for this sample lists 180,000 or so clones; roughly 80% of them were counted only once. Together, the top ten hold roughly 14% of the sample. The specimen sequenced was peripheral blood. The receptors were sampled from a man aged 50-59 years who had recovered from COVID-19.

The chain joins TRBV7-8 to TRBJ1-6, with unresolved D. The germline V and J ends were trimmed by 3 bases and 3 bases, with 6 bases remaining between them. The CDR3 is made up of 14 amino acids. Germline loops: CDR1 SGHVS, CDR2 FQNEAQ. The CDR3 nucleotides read TGTGCCAGCAGCTTGGGCAGCTATAATTCACCCCTCCACTTT. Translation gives CASSLGSYNSPLHF.

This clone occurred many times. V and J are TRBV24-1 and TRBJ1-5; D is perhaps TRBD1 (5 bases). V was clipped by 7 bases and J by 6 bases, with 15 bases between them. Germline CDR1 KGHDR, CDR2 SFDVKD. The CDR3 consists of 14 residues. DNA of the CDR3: TGTGCCACCAGCGATACAGGTTACGGTCAGCCCCAGCATTTT. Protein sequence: CATSDTGYGQPQHF.